The rows below give T cell receptor beta chains drawn from one sample of a study of CD8 T cells in ankylosing spondylitis. TCRdb re-analysed the 5' RACE reads in MiXCR, keeping a single row per CDR3 protein. The sample contains about 260,000 distinct CDR3 sequences, around 25% of which appear only once. Specimen: blood, either unsorted or a sorted T cell fraction (not recorded which). Every receptor here comes from a male donor with ankylosing spondylitis or in good health (not recorded which). The conserved cysteine and the conserved F or W are not part of the CDR3 here.

>TRBV6-1|13|TRBJ2-7
ASSPLPGPPYEQY
>TRBV20-1|13|TRBJ2-4
SANDKGLAKNIQY
>TRBV7-3|14|TRBJ2-3
ASSSGGGTRTDTQY
>TRBV20-1|14|TRBJ2-7
SAGPRTSGGVLGQY
>TRBV3-1|14|TRBJ2-1
ASSQELYRAGNEQF
>TRBV6-6|11|TRBJ2-3
ASGLGGADTQY
>TRBV6-2/TRBV6-3|14|TRBJ2-7
ASSRASGGAPYEQY
>TRBV20-1|6|TRBJ1-1
SARDAF
>TRBV20-1|11|TRBJ2-7
SGQRDVGYEQY
>TRBV15|12|TRBJ2-7
ATSRDGAGGEQY
>TRBV2|14|TRBJ1-1
ASSTDRGRVGTEAF
>TRBV11-2|16|TRBJ1-2
ASSFPGGSPRANYGYT
>TRBV12-3/TRBV12-4|12|TRBJ2-6
ASSWGSGANVLT
>TRBV15|15|TRBJ2-7
ATSRVYSGVISYEQY
>TRBV11-2|14|TRBJ2-3
ASSPRRGGFTDTQY
>TRBV4-1|15|TRBJ1-4
ASSQEPERGGDEKLF
>TRBV12-3/TRBV12-4|13|TRBJ1-5
ASSWGQGPNQPQH
>TRBV5-5|12|TRBJ2-7
ASSLDRLSYEQY
>TRBV6-1|14|TRBJ2-6
ASSRPDNSGANVLT
>TRBV20-1|14|TRBJ2-1
SALVVAGGPYNEQF
>TRBV20-1|10|TRBJ2-7
SASWKGDEQY
>TRBV12-3/TRBV12-4|12|TRBJ2-3
ASDGAGVRDTQY
>TRBV27|10|TRBJ2-5
ASSPEPPAQY
>TRBV24-1|11|TRBJ2-1
ATSDSGGNEQF
>TRBV29-1|11|TRBJ2-1
SGEAPVSNEQF
>TRBV23-1|18|TRBJ2-1
ASSLNSGLAGGTLRTEQF
>TRBV20-1|14|TRBJ2-7
SARDYSGGLRDEQY
>TRBV5-1|15|TRBJ2-5
ASSLAGRRAGSETQY
>TRBV27|13|TRBJ1-5
ASSLLGDWGQPQH
>TRBV29-1|15|TRBJ2-7
SVGTGQGTTTSYEQY
>TRBV20-1|12|TRBJ2-3
SARRRGITDTQY
>TRBV10-3|12|TRBJ2-1
AISPAGQGDEQF
>TRBV12-3/TRBV12-4|14|TRBJ2-5
ASSFRVSGGQETQY
>TRBV20-1|14|TRBJ1-5
SARSPRQTSNQPQH
>TRBV18|12|TRBJ2-5
ASSPERQQETQY
>TRBV7-8|12|TRBJ1-1
ASSLALGGGEAF
>TRBV20-1|11|TRBJ1-5
SARRQPNQPQH
>TRBV5-1|14|TRBJ2-1
ASSGGLLSSYNEQF
>TRBV6-1|12|TRBJ2-1
ASSEGTGYNEQF
>TRBV20-1|11|TRBJ2-2
SASGGLVGELF
>TRBV5-1|17|TRBJ2-4
ASSLPQLAGGLHLDIQY